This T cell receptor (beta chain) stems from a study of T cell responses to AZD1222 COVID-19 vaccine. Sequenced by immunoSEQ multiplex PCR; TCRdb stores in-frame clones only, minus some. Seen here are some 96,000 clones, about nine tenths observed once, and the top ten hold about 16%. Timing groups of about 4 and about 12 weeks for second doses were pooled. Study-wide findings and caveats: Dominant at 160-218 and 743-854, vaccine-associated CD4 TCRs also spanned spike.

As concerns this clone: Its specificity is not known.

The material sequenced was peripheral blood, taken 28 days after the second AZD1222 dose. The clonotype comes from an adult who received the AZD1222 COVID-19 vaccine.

CDR3 DNA: TGTGCCAGCAGTGAATCGGCCAGGGGTCTAGGGCAGTACTTC. Residues: CASSESARGLGQYF. This chain uses TRBV2 with TRBJ2-7; D is possibly TRBD1 (6 bases). Germline lookup yields CDR1 SNHLY and CDR2 FYNNEI. The CDR3 consists of 14 residues. V was trimmed by 2 bases and J by 9 bases, leaving 17 bases between them.